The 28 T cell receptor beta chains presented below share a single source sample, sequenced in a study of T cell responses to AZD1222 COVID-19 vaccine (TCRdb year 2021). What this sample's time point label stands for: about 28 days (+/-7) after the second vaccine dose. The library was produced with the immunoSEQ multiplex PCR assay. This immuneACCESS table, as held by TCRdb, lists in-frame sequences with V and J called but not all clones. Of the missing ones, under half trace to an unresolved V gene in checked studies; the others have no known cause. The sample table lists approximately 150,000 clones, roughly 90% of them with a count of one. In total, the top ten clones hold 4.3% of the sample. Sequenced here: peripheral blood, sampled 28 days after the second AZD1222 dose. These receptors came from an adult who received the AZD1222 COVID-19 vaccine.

This chain's CDR3 is CATSRQGNNSPLHF. The CDR3 nucleotides read TGTGCCACCAGCAGACAGGGTAACAATTCACCCCTCCACTTT. The chain couples TRBV15 to TRBJ1-6, with a weak D call TRBD1 (5 bases). Trimming left V 2 bases short and J 7 bases short, with 9 bases between. Germline CDR1 reads LNHNV; CDR2 reads YYDKDF (reference sequence). The length of the CDR3 is 14 residues.

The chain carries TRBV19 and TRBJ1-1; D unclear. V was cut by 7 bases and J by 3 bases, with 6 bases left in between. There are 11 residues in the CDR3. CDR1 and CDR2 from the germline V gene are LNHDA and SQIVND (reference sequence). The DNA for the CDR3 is TGTGCCAGTACGAAGGACACTGAAGCTTTCTTT. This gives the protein CASTKDTEAFF.

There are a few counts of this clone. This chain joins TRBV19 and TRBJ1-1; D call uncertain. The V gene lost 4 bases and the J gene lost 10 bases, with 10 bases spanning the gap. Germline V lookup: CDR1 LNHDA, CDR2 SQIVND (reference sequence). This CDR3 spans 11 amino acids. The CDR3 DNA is TGTGCCAGTAGTAATGGATCTGGAGCTTTCTTT. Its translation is CASSNGSGAFF. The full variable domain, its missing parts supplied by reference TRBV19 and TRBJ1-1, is DGGITQSPKYLFRKEGQNVTLSCEQNLNHDAMYWYRQDPGQGLRLIYYSQIVNDFQKGDIAEGYSVSREKKESFPLTVTSAQKNPTAFYLCASSNGSGAFFGQGTRLTVV.

CDR3 bases: TGTGCCAGCAGTGGCCTGTTAGAGGTGGGTGGCTACACCTTC. This translates into CASSGLLEVGGYTF. This chain uses TRBV25-1 with TRBJ1-2; D unresolved. This CDR3 is 14 amino acids long. Between the trimmed V and J ends, which lost 4 bases and 7 bases, there was a span of 16 bases. The germline V gene encodes CDR1 MGHDK and CDR2 SYGVNS.

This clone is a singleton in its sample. CDR3 nucleotide sequence: TGCGCCAGCAGCCGAGGGACTAGCGGAGGAGAGACCCAGTACTTC. Protein sequence: CASSRGTSGGETQYF. The chain recombines TRBV5-1 with TRBJ2-5; 11 bases match TRBD2. The CDR3 consists of 15 residues. Germline V gene data show CDR1 as SGHRS and CDR2 as YFSETQ. V gave up 4 bases and J gave up 4 bases; unmatched junction bases: 6.

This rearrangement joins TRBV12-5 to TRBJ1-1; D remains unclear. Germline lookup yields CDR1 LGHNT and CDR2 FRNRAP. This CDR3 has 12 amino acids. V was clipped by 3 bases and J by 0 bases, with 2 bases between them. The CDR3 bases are TGTGCTAGTGGTTTTCTGAACACTGAAGCTTTCTTT. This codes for CASGFLNTEAFF.

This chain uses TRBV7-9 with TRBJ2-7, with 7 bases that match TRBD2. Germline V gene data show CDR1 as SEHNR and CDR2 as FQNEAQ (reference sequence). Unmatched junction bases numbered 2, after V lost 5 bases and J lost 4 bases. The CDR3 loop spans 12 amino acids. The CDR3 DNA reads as TGTGCCAGCAGCACGGGGGGTTACGAGCAGTACTTC. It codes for CASSTGGYEQYF. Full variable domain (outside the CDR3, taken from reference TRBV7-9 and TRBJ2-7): DTGVSQNPRHKITKRGQNVTFRCDPISEHNRLYWYRQTLGQGPEFLTYFQNEAQLEKSRLLSDRFSAERPKGSFSTLEIQRTEQGDSAMYLCASSTGGYEQYFGPGTRLTVT.

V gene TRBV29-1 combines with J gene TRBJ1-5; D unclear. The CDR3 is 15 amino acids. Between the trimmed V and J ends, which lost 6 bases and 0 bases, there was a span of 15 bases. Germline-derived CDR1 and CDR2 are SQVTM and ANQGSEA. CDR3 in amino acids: CSVRWTTDSNQPQHF. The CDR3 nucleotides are TGCAGCGTCAGATGGACGACGGATAGCAATCAGCCCCAGCATTTT.

The CDR3 is CASSKRFWPSEQFF. The CDR3 bases are TGTGCCAGCAGCAAAAGGTTCTGGCCAAGTGAGCAGTTCTTC. The chain employs TRBV21-1 and TRBJ2-1. TRBV21-1 is shown as a pseudogene. CDR3 length: 14 residues.

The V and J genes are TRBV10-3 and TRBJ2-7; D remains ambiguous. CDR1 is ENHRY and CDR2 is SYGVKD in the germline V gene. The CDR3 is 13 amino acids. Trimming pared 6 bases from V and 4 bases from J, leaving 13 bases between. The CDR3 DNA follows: TGTGCCATCAGCCCGGGTACAACTTACGAGCAGTACTTC. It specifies CAISPGTTYEQYF.

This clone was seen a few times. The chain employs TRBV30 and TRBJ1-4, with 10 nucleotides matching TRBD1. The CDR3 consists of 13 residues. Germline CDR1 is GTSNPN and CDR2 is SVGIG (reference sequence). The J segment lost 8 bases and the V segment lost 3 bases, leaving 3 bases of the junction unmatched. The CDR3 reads CAWRRTGGEKLFF. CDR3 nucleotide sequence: TGTGCCTGGAGAAGGACAGGGGGGGAAAAACTGTTTTTT.

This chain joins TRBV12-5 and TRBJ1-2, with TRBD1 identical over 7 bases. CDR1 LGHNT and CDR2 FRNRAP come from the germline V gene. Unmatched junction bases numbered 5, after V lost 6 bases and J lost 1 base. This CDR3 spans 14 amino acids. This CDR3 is CASGTTGRNYGYTF. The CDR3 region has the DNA TGTGCTAGTGGAACGACAGGGCGTAACTATGGCTACACCTTC.

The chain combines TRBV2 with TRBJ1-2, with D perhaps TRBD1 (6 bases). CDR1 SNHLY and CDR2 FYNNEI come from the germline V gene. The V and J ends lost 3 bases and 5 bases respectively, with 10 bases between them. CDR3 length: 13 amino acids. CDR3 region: CASSEWQGYGYTF. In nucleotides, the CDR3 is TGTGCCAGCAGTGAGTGGCAGGGGTATGGCTACACCTTC.

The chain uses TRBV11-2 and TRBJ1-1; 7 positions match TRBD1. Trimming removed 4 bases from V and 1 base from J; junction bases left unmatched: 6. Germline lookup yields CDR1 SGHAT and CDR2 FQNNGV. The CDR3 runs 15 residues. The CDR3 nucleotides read TGTGCCAGCAGCTACCAGACAGGGCCGAACACTGAAGCTTTCTTT. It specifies CASSYQTGPNTEAFF.

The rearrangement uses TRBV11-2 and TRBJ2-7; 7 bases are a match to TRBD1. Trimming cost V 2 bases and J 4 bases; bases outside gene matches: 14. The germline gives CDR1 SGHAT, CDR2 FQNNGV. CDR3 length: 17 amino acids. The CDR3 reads CASSLRSSGEQGYEQYF. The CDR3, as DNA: TGTGCCAGCAGCTTAAGGTCATCCGGGGAACAGGGGTACGAGCAGTACTTC.

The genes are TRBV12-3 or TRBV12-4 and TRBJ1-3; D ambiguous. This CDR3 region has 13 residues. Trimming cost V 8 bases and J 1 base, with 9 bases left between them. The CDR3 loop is CASLRRSGNTIYF. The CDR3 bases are TGTGCCAGCCTTAGAAGATCTGGAAACACCATATATTTT.

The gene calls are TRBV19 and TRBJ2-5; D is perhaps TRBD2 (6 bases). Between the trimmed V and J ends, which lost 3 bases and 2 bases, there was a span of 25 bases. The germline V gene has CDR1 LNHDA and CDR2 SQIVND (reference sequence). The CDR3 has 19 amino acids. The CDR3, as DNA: TGTGCCAGTAGTATGGAGTATAGCGGTTCCTCACGTCTACAAGAGACCCAGTACTTC. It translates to CASSMEYSGSSRLQETQYF.

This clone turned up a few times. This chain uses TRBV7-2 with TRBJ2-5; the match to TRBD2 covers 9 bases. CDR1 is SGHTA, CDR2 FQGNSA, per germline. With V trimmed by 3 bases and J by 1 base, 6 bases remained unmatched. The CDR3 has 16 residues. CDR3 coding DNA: TGTGCCAGCAGCTTCCAGGCGGGGGGGATCCAAGAGACCCAGTACTTC. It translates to CASSFQAGGIQETQYF.

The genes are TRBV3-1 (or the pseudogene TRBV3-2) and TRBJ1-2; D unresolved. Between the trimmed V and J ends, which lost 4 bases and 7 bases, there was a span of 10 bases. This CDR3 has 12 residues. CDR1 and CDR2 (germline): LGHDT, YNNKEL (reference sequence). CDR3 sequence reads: CASSRDGIGYTF. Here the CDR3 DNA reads TGTGCCAGCAGCCGAGACGGAATTGGCTACACCTTC.

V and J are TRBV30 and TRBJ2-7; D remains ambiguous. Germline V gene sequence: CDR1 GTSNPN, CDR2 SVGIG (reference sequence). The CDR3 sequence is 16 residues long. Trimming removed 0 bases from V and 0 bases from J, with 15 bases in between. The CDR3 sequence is CAWSVRSGLLSYEQYF. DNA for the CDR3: TGTGCCTGGAGTGTACGGTCAGGATTACTCTCCTACGAGCAGTACTTC.

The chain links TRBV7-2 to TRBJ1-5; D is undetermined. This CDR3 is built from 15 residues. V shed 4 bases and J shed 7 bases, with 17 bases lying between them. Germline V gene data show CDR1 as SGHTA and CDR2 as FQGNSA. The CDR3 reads CASSSFGGAGQPQHF. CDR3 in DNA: TGTGCCAGCAGCTCCTTCGGCGGAGCGGGACAGCCCCAGCATTTT.

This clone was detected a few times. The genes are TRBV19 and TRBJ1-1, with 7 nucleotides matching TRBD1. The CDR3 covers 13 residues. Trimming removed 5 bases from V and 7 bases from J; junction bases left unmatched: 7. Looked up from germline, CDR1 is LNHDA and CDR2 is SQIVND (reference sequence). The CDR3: CASSLDREGEAFF. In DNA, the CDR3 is TGTGCCAGTAGTCTCGACAGGGAGGGTGAAGCTTTCTTT.

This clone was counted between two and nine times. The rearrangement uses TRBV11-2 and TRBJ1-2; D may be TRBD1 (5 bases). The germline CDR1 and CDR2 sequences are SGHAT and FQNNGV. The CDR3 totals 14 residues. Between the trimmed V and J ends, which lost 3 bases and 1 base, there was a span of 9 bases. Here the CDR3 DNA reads TGTGCCAGCAGCTTGGGACCACTTAACTATGGCTACACCTTC. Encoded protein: CASSLGPLNYGYTF. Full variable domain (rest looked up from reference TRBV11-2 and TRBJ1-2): EAGVAQSPRYKIIEKRQSVAFWCNPISGHATLYWYQQILGQGPKLLIQFQNNGVVDDSQLPKDRFSAERLKGVDSTLKIQPAKLEDSAVYLCASSLGPLNYGYTFGSGTRLTVV.

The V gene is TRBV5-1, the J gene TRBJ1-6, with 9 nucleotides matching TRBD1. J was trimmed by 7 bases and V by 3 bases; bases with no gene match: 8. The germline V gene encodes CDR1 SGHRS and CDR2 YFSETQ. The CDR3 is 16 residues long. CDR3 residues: CASSSDRGMGNSPLHF. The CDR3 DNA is TGCGCCAGCAGCTCCGACAGGGGGATGGGAAATTCACCCCTCCACTTT. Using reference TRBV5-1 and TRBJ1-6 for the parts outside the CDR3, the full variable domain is KAGVTQTPRYLIKTRGQQVTLSCSPISGHRSVSWYQQTPGQGLQFLFEYFSETQRNKGNFPGRFSGRQFSNSRSEMNVSTLELGDSALYLCASSSDRGMGNSPLHFGNGTRLTVT.

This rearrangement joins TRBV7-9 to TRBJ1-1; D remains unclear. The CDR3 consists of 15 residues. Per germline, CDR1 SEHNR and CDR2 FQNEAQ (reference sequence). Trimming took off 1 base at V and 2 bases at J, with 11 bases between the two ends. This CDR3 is CASSLVSATNTEAFF. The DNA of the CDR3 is TGTGCCAGCAGCTTAGTGTCAGCCACAAACACTGAAGCTTTCTTT.

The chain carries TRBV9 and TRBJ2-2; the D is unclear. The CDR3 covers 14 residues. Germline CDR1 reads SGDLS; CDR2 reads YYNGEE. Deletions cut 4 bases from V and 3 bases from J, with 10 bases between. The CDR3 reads CASSPRQYTGELFF. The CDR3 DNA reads TGTGCCAGCAGCCCACGACAATACACCGGGGAGCTGTTTTTT.

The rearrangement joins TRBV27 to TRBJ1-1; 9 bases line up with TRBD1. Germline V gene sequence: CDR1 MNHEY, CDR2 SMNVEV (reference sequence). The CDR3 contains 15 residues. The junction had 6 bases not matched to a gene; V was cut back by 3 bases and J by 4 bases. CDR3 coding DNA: TGTGCCAGCAGTTTGGACAGGGGTTCGGGCACTGAAGCTTTCTTT. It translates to CASSLDRGSGTEAFF.

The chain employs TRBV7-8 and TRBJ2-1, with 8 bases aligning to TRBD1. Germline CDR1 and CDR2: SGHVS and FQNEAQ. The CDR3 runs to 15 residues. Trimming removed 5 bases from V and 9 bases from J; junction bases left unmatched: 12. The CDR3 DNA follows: TGTGCCAGCAGCATTCCGGGACAGGTAAATCCTGAGCAGTTCTTC. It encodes CASSIPGQVNPEQFF.